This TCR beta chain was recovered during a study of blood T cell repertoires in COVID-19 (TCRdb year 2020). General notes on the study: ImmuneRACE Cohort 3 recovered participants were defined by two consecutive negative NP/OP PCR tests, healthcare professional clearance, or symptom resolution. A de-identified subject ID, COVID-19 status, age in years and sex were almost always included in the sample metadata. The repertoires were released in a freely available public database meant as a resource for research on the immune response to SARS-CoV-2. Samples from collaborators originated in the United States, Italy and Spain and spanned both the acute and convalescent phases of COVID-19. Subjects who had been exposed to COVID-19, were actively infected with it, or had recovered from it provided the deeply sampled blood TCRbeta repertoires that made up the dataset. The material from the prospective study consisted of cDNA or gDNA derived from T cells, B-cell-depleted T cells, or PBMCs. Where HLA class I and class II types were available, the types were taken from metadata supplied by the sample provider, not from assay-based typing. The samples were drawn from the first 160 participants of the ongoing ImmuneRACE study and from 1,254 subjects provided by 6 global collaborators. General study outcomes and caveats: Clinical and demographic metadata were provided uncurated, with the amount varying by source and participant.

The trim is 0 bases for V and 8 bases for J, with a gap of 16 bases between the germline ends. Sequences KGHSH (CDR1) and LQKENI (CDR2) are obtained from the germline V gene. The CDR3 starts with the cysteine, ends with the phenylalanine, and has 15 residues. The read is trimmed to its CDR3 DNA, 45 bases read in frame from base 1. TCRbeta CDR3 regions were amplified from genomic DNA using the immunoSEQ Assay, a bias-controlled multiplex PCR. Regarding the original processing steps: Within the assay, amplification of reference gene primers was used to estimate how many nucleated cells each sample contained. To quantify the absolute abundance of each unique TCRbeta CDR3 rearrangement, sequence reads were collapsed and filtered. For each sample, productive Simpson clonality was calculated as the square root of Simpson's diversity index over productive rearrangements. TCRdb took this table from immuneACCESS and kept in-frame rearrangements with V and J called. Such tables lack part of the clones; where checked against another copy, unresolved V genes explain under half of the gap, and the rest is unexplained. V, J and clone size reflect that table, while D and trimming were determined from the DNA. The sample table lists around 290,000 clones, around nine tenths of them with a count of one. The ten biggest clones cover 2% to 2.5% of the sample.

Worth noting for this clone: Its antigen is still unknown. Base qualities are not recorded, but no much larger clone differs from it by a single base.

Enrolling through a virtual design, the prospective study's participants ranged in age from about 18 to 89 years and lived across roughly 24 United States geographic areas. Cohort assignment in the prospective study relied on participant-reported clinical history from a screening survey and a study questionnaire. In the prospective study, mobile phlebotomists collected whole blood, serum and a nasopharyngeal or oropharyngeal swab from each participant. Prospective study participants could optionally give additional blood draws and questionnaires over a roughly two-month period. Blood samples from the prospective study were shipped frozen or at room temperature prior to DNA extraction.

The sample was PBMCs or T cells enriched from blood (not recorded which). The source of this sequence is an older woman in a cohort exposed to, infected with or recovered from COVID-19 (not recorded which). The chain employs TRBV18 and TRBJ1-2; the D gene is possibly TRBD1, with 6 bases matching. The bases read TGTGCCAGCTCACCACCCGTACAGGGTCTAGTGGGCTACACCTTC. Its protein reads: CASSPPVQGLVGYTF.